This T cell receptor beta chain was observed in a study of T-cell memory formation after mild COVID-19 (dated by TCRdb to the early 2020s). Turning to the overall study: TCR sequence clusters from the two donors were found to be largely donor specific. In a couple of donors, T-cell clones that expanded and contracted after mild COVID-19 were tracked by sequencing TCRalpha and TCRbeta repertoires over time. Two young, previously healthy adult volunteers, one female and one male, were included in the cohort.

Points the paper makes about the study in general: SARS-CoV-2 specificity was not confirmed for the second-wave clones peaking on day 37. Only a couple of mild cases were covered by the study, and larger cohorts that include severe cases with pre-infection samples were considered necessary. Balanced CD4/CD8 phenotypes were observed for clones contracting from day 15 to 85, whereas a bias towards CD4+ was observed for a second wave of clones expanding from day 15 to 37. Contracting CD4+ clones were located mainly in the CM and EM memory subsets, whereas CD8+ clones were found to be enriched in EMRA. Some responding clones were detected in pre-infection memory, suggesting pre-existing cross-reactive memory T cells joined the SARS-CoV-2 response.

This clonotype showed up just a few times. There is no known antigen for this receptor. No much larger clone is present one base from it, and per-base qualities are unavailable. The CDR3 numbers 20 residues from cysteine through phenylalanine. Only the CDR3 region is kept as DNA, spanning 60 bases read in frame from base 1. Trimming takes 4 bases off V and 4 bases off J; junction bases not matched to a gene: 20. CDR1 and CDR2 are drawn from the germline V gene (reference sequence): DFQATT, SNEGSKA. The sample was run on an Illumina NovaSeq 6000. TCRalpha and TCRbeta cDNA libraries were constructed by 5'RACE with constant-segment primers, with sample barcodes and unique molecular identifiers being introduced. Trizol reagent was used to extract RNA from every sample. Libraries were amplified in two PCR steps, with a second sample barcode and Illumina TruSeq adapters added in the second step. Sequencing of libraries was performed on an Illumina NovaSeq with 2 x 150 bp paired-end reads. The published analysis was carried out like this. Reads were demultiplexed and collapsed into UMI-guided consensus sequences with migec v1.2.7. Using mixcr v2.1.11, UMI consensuses were aligned to TRA and TRB V and J templates and then assembled into clonotypes. A clonotype was counted as expanded or contracted only if both edgeR and NoisET called the change significant, with noise models trained on biological replicates. For edgeR calls, a false discovery rate-adjusted p below 0.01 and a log2 fold-change threshold of 1 were applied. As an exploratory analysis of dynamics, max-normalized trajectories of the 1000 most abundant clonotypes were examined with PCA combined with hierarchical clustering. The CD4 or CD8 phenotype of responding clones was assigned using the separately sequenced CD4+ and CD8+ repertoires. TCRdb took the public reads, trimmed them with fastp at Q25, ran MiXCR for clone calling and kept in-frame beta chains. Identical CDR3 proteins give one entry, which carries the most common genes and DNA. The V and J calls were not made by the authors but by TCRdb's processing. This sample holds some 490,000 distinct CDR3 sequences; over 15% were observed only once. In total, the top ten clones hold about 12% of the sample.

Ficoll-Paque density gradient centrifugation was used to isolate PBMCs. Sequenced material: PBMCs or a T cell subset sorted from them (not recorded which). The chain is assembled from TRBV20-1 and TRBJ2-1, and 12 bases in between align with TRBD2. This receptor was identified in an adult woman who had mild COVID-19 (a few samples of this study predate the infection). The sample titles of this study are shuffled in the database, so cell type and time point are left out; the donor was told from shared clones. The sequenced DNA is TGCAGTGCTAAGTCCGCGAAGGGGCTTTGGGGACTAGCGGGTTACAATGAGCAGTTCTTC. This yields the protein CSAKSAKGLWGLAGYNEQFF.